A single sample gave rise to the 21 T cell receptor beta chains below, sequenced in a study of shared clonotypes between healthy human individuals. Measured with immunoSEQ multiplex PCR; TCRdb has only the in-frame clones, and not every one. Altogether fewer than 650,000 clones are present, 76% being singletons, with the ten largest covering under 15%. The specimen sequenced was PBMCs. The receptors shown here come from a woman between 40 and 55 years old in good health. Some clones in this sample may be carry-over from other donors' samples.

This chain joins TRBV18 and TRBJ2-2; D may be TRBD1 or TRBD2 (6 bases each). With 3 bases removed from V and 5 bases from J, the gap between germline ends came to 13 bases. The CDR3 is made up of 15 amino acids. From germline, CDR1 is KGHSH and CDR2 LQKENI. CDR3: CASSPRGQGTGELFF. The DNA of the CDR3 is TGTGCCAGCTCACCCCGGGGGCAAGGAACCGGGGAGCTGTTTTTT.

The CDR3 nucleotides read TGCGCCAGCAGTGAGTTTAGCCCACTATCCTACGAGCAGTACTTC. Protein sequence: CASSEFSPLSYEQYF. V and J are TRBV10-2 and TRBJ2-7; D remains ambiguous. This CDR3 has 15 residues. Germline V lookup: CDR1 WSHSY, CDR2 SAAADI. V lost 1 base to trimming and J lost 1 base, with 11 bases between them.

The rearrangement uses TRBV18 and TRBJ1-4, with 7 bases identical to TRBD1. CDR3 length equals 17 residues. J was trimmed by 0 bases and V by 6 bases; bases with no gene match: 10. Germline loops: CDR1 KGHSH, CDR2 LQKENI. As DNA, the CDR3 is TGTGCCAGCTCGTCGGGACAGCTCCGTGCAACTAATGAAAAACTGTTTTTT. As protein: CASSSGQLRATNEKLFF. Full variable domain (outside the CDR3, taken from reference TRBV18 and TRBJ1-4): NAGVMQNPRHLVRRRGQEARLRCSPMKGHSHVYWYRQLPEEGLKFMVYLQKENIIDESGMPKERFSAEFPKEGPSILRIQQVVRGDSAAYFCASSSGQLRATNEKLFFGSGTQLSVL.

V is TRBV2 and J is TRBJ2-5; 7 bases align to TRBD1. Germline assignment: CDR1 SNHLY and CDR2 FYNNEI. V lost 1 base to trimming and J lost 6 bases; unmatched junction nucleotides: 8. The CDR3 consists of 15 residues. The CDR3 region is CASSEDAGTEQTQYF. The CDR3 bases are TGTGCCAGCAGTGAAGATGCTGGGACAGAGCAGACCCAGTACTTC. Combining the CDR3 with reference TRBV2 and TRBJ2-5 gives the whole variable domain EPEVTQTPSHQVTQMGQEVILRCVPISNHLYFYWYRQILGQKVEFLVSFYNNEISEKSEIFDDQFSVERPDGSNFTLKIRSTKLEDSAMYFCASSEDAGTEQTQYFGPGTRLLVL.

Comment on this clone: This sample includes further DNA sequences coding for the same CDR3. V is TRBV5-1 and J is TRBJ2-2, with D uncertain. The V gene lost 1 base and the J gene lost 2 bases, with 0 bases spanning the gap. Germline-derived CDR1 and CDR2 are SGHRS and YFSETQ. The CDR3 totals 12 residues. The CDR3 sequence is CASSLNTGELFF. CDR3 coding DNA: TGCGCCAGCAGCTTGAACACCGGGGAGCTGTTTTTT. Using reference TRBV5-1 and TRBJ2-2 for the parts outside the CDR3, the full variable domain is KAGVTQTPRYLIKTRGQQVTLSCSPISGHRSVSWYQQTPGQGLQFLFEYFSETQRNKGNFPGRFSGRQFSNSRSEMNVSTLELGDSALYLCASSLNTGELFFGEGSRLTVL.

The CDR3 region is CASSLEKLQETQYF. As DNA, the CDR3 is TGCGCCAGCAGCTTGGAAAAACTCCAAGAGACCCAGTACTTC. The chain links TRBV5-1 to TRBJ2-5; D gene unclear. CDR1 SGHRS and CDR2 YFSETQ come from the germline V gene. Trimming pared 0 bases from V and 1 base from J, leaving 7 bases between. This CDR3 is built from 14 residues.

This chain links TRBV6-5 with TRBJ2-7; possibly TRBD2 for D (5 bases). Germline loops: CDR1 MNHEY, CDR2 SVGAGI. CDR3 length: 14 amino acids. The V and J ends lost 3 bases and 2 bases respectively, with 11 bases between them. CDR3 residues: CASSYEGLPYEQYF. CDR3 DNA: TGTGCCAGCAGTTATGAGGGATTGCCCTACGAGCAGTACTTC.

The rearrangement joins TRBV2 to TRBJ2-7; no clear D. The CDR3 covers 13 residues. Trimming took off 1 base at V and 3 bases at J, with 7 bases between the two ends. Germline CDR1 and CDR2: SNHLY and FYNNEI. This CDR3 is CASSEELIYEQYF. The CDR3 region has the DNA TGTGCCAGCAGTGAAGAACTGATCTACGAGCAGTACTTC.

The CDR3 DNA reads TGTGCCAGCAGCTTAGCCTTGGAGGGGAGGCATGCTTTCTTT. Protein sequence: CASSLALEGRHAFF. V and J are TRBV11-2 and TRBJ1-1; possibly TRBD1 for D (5 bases). CDR1 SGHAT and CDR2 FQNNGV come from the germline V gene. The CDR3 totals 14 residues. With 1 base removed from V and 11 bases from J, the gap between germline ends came to 17 bases.

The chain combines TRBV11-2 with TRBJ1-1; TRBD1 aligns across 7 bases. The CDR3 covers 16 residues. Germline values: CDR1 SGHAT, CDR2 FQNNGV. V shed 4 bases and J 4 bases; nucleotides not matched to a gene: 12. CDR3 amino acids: CASSSRGAGGGTEAFF. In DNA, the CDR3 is TGTGCCAGCAGCTCGAGGGGGGCAGGGGGTGGCACTGAAGCTTTCTTT.

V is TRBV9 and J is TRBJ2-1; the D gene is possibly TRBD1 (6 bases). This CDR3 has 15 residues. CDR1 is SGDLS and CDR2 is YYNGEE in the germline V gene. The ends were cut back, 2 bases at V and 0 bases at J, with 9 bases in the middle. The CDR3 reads CASSVNRASYNEQFF. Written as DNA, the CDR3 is TGTGCCAGCAGCGTTAACAGGGCCTCCTACAATGAGCAGTTCTTC.

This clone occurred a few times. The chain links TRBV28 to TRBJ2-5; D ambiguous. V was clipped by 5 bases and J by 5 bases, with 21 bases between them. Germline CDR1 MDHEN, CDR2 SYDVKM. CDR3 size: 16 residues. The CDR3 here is CASSPLGLSVGETQYF. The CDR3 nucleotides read TGTGCCAGCAGTCCCTTGGGGTTGAGCGTCGGCGAGACCCAGTACTTC. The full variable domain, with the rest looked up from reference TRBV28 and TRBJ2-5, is DVKVTQSSRYLVKRTGEKVFLECVQDMDHENMFWYRQDPGLGLRLIYFSYDVKMKEKGDIPEGYSVSREKKERFSLILESASTNQTSMYLCASSPLGLSVGETQYFGPGTRLLVL.

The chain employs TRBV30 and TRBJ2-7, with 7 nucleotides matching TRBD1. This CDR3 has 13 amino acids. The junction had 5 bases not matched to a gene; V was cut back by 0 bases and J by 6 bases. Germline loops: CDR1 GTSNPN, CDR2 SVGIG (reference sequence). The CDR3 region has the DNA TGTGCCTGGAGTGTGAAGGGGGCAGTCGAGCAGTACTTC. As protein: CAWSVKGAVEQYF.

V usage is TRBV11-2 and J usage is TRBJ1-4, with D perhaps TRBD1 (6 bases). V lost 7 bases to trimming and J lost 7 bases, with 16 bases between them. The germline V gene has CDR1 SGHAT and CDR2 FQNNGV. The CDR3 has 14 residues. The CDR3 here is CASNLQGFGEKLFF. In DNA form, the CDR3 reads TGTGCCAGCAACCTGCAGGGGTTCGGTGAAAAACTGTTTTTT.

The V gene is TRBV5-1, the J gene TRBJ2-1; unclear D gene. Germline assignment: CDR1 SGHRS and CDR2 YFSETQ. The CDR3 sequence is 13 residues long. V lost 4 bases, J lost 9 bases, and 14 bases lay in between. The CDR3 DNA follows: TGCGCCAGCAGCATCGAATACTATGGTGAGCAGTTCTTC. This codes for CASSIEYYGEQFF. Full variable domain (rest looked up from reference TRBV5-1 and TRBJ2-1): KAGVTQTPRYLIKTRGQQVTLSCSPISGHRSVSWYQQTPGQGLQFLFEYFSETQRNKGNFPGRFSGRQFSNSRSEMNVSTLELGDSALYLCASSIEYYGEQFFGPGTRLTVL.

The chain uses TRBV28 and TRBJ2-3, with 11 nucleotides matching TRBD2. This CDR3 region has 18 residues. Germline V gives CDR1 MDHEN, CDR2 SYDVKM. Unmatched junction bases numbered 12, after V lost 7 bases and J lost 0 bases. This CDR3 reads CASTPAGLAGGSTDTQYF. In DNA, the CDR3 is TGTGCCAGCACCCCGGCAGGGCTAGCGGGAGGTAGCACAGATACGCAGTATTTT.

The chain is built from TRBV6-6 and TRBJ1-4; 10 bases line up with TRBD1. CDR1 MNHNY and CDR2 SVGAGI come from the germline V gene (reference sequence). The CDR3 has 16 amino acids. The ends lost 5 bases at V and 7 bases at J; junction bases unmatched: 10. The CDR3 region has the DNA TGTGCCAGCAGTACCCGACAGGGGGCGTTAAGTGAAAAACTGTTTTTT. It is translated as CASSTRQGALSEKLFF.

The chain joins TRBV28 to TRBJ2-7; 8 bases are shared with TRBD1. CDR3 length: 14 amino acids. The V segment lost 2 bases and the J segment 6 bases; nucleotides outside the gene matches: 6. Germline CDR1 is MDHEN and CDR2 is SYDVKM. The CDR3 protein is CASSLLDRVAEQYF. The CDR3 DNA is TGTGCCAGCAGTTTACTGGACAGGGTAGCCGAGCAGTACTTC.

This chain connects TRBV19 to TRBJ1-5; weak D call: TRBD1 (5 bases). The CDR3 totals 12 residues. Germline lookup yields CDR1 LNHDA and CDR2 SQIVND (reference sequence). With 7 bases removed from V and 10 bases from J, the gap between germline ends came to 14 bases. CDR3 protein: CASTGEGRPQHF. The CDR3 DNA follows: TGTGCCAGTACGGGGGAGGGTAGACCCCAGCATTTT.

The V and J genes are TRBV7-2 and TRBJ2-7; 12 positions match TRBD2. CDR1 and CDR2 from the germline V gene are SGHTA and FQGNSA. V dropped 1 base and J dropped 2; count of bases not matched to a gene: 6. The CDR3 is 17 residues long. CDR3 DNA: TGTGCCAGCAGCTTAGACGGGACTAGCGGGTCCCCCTACGAGCAGTACTTC. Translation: CASSLDGTSGSPYEQYF.

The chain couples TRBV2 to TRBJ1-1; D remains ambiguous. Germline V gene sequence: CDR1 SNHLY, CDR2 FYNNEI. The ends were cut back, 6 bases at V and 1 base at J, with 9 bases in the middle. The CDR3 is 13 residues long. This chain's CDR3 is CASSPDPNTEAFF. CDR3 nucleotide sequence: TGTGCCAGCAGCCCGGACCCGAACACTGAAGCTTTCTTT.